One sample yielded the 20 T cell receptor beta chains listed below, sequenced in a study of blood T cell repertoires in COVID-19. The table came from immunoSEQ multiplex PCR; TCRdb's copy has only in-frame clones and leaves some out. Here the sample spans a few hundred thousand clones, about 89% being singletons. What was sequenced was PBMCs or T cells enriched from blood (not recorded which). Every receptor here comes from a man aged 40-55 years who had recovered from COVID-19.

The gene calls are TRBV7-9 and TRBJ1-4; the D gene is possibly TRBD1 (5 bases). This CDR3 is built from 13 residues. Trimming cost V 1 base and J 5 bases, with 5 bases left between them. Germline CDR1 is SEHNR and CDR2 is FQNEAQ (reference sequence). The CDR3 bases are TGTGCCAGCAGCTTAGGACAGAATGAAAAACTGTTTTTT. It encodes CASSLGQNEKLFF. Filled out from reference TRBV7-9 and TRBJ1-4, the complete variable domain reads DTGVSQNPRHKITKRGQNVTFRCDPISEHNRLYWYRQTLGQGPEFLTYFQNEAQLEKSRLLSDRFSAERPKGSFSTLEIQRTEQGDSAMYLCASSLGQNEKLFFGSGTQLSVL.

The gene calls are TRBV6-5 and TRBJ1-3; D is undetermined. V lost 6 bases to trimming and J lost 0 bases, with 9 bases between them. This CDR3 has 14 amino acids. In germline, CDR1 is MNHEY, CDR2 SVGAGI. CDR3 bases: TGTGCCAGCAGCCTCGGGGTCTCTGGAAACACCATATATTTT. The encoded protein is CASSLGVSGNTIYF.

The V call is TRBV3-1 (or the pseudogene TRBV3-2), the J call TRBJ1-1, with D unclear. Trimming took off 1 base at V and 3 bases at J, with 12 bases between the two ends. CDR3 size: 15 residues. Germline CDR1 reads LGHDT; CDR2 reads YNNKEL (reference sequence). The CDR3 loop reads CASSQATGGYTEAFF. DNA of the CDR3: TGTGCCAGCAGCCAAGCAACCGGCGGATACACTGAAGCTTTCTTT.

The chain uses TRBV27 and TRBJ2-6, with 7 positions matching TRBD1. The germline V gene has CDR1 MNHEY and CDR2 SMNVEV (reference sequence). There are 13 residues in the CDR3. The CDR3 spells CTSRGNGANVLTF. As DNA, the CDR3 is TGTACCTCCAGGGGGAATGGGGCCAACGTCCTGACTTTC.

This chain uses TRBV25-1 with TRBJ1-3, with 7 bases aligning to TRBD1. From germline, CDR1 is MGHDK and CDR2 SYGVNS. V shed 2 bases, J shed 0 bases, and the junction held 4 bases outside the gene matches. This CDR3 spans 16 amino acids. The CDR3 DNA follows: TGTGCCAGCAGTGAACGTTGGGACAGCTCTGGAAACACCATATATTTT. This gives the protein CASSERWDSSGNTIYF. The full variable domain, in which reference TRBV25-1 and TRBJ1-3 provide the parts outside the CDR3, is EADIYQTPRYLVIGTGKKITLECSQTMGHDKMYWYQQDPGMELHLIHYSYGVNSTEKGDLSSESTVSRIRTEHFPLTLESARPSHTSQYLCASSERWDSSGNTIYFGEGSWLTVV.

The chain has TRBV6-5 and TRBJ1-5, with D hard to call. This CDR3 has 15 amino acids. V was pared by 10 bases and J by 0 bases, with 16 bases between. Germline CDR1 and CDR2: MNHEY and SVGAGI. CDR3 coding DNA: TGTGCCACCACCGCGGCGTGGAATAGCAATCAGCCCCAGCATTTT. Translated: CATTAAWNSNQPQHF.

The rearrangement joins TRBV11-2 to TRBJ1-1; TRBD1 aligns across 7 bases. This CDR3 region has 13 residues. The germline V gene has CDR1 SGHAT and CDR2 FQNNGV. Losses at the gene ends were 5 bases for V and 3 bases for J; bases not matched to a gene: 3. CDR3 nucleotides: TGTGCCAGCAGCCTCACAGGGGACACTGAAGCTTTCTTT. Protein: CASSLTGDTEAFF. Full variable domain (outside the CDR3, taken from reference TRBV11-2 and TRBJ1-1): EAGVAQSPRYKIIEKRQSVAFWCNPISGHATLYWYQQILGQGPKLLIQFQNNGVVDDSQLPKDRFSAERLKGVDSTLKIQPAKLEDSAVYLCASSLTGDTEAFFGQGTRLTVV.

This clone showed up just once. This chain joins TRBV11-2 and TRBJ2-2; 8 positions agree with TRBD1. The CDR3 has 14 amino acids. J lost 7 bases, V lost 6 bases, and 7 bases had no gene match. The germline V gene encodes CDR1 SGHAT and CDR2 FQNNGV. The CDR3 loop is CASSLQGGNGELFF. The DNA for the CDR3 is TGTGCCAGCAGTTTACAGGGGGGTAACGGGGAGCTGTTTTTT.

The rearrangement joins TRBV27 to TRBJ1-1; D remains unclear. Looked up from germline, CDR1 is MNHEY and CDR2 is SMNVEV (reference sequence). Trimming pared 2 bases from V and 2 bases from J, leaving 6 bases between. The CDR3 consists of 13 residues. The CDR3 protein is CASSLGLNTEAFF. DNA of the CDR3: TGTGCCAGCAGTTTAGGACTCAACACTGAAGCTTTCTTT.

This chain joins TRBV19 and TRBJ1-6, with TRBD1 matching 7 bases. CDR1 and CDR2 from the germline V gene are LNHDA and SQIVND (reference sequence). The junction had 3 bases not matched to a gene; V was cut back by 4 bases and J by 9 bases. The CDR3 spans 13 residues. The CDR3 protein is CASSKGAFSPLHF. In DNA, the CDR3 is TGTGCCAGTAGTAAGGGGGCATTTTCACCCCTCCACTTT.

A note on this clone: Other DNA sequences from this sample encode an identical CDR3 as well. This rearrangement joins TRBV18 to TRBJ2-5; 11 bases align to TRBD2. The length of the CDR3 is 15 residues. CDR1 and CDR2 from the germline V gene are KGHSH and LQKENI. Trimming at V came to 3 bases and at J to 2 bases, leaving 2 bases not matched to a gene. CDR3 amino acids: CASSPGLAGQETQYF. CDR3 in DNA: TGTGCCAGCTCACCCGGACTAGCGGGTCAAGAGACCCAGTACTTC.

The chain recombines TRBV2 with TRBJ1-4; the D gene is possibly TRBD1 (5 bases). V lost 4 bases, J lost 4 bases, and 13 bases lay in between. This CDR3 has 15 amino acids. Germline CDR1 and CDR2: SNHLY and FYNNEI. CDR3 amino acids: CASSVRQPYNEKLFF. Here the CDR3 DNA reads TGTGCCAGCAGTGTACGACAGCCGTATAATGAAAAACTGTTTTTT.

The J gene is TRBJ1-2, the V gene TRBV29-1; perhaps TRBD1 as D (6 bases). The CDR3 contains 12 residues. Trimming stripped 7 bases from V and 6 bases from J, with 15 bases between. Germline V gene sequence: CDR1 SQVTM, CDR2 ANQGSEA. The CDR3 sequence is CSGVWAGDGYTF. The DNA of the CDR3 is TGCAGCGGGGTCTGGGCAGGGGATGGCTACACCTTC.

V is TRBV28 and J is TRBJ2-3; 7 bases line up with TRBD2. This CDR3 is built from 14 residues. Germline-derived CDR1 and CDR2 are MDHEN and SYDVKM. J was trimmed by 3 bases and V by 9 bases; bases with no gene match: 9. In nucleotides, the CDR3 is TGTGCCAGTGGGGGGGGAGGGTTGACAGATACGCAGTATTTT. Protein sequence: CASGGGGLTDTQYF.

This clone was seen only once. This chain uses TRBV7-7 with TRBJ2-5; TRBD2 matches at 9 bases. The germline V gene encodes CDR1 SSHAT and CDR2 FNYEAQ (reference sequence). Trimming removed 4 bases from V and 0 bases from J; junction bases left unmatched: 3. The CDR3 has 15 residues. CDR3 DNA sequence: TGTGCCAGCAGCTGGAAGCGGGGGGACCAAGAGACCCAGTACTTC. Residues: CASSWKRGDQETQYF. Looking up the rest from reference TRBV7-7 and TRBJ2-5 gives the full variable domain: GAGVSQSPRYKVTKRGQDVTLRCDPISSHATLYWYQQALGQGPEFLTYFNYEAQPDKSGLPSDRFSAERPEGSISTLTIQRTEQRDSAMYRCASSWKRGDQETQYFGPGTRLLVL.

V gene TRBV5-8 combines with J gene TRBJ1-6, with 8 bases that match TRBD1. Germline CDR1 is SGHTS and CDR2 is YDEGEE. The CDR3 loop spans 16 amino acids. With V trimmed by 0 bases and J by 9 bases, 8 bases remained unmatched. CDR3 region: CASSLGPGQEFSPLHF. The CDR3 nucleotides are TGTGCCAGCAGCTTGGGCCCGGGACAGGAATTTTCACCCCTCCACTTT.

This chain joins TRBV5-1 and TRBJ1-4; 11 nucleotides line up with TRBD1. After removal of 4 bases from V and 8 bases from J, the junction contained 4 bases not matched to a gene. The CDR3 is 14 residues long. From germline, CDR1 is SGHRS and CDR2 YFSETQ. The CDR3 region is CASSLGTGGEKLFF. The CDR3 DNA reads TGCGCCAGCAGCCTAGGGACAGGGGGGGAAAAACTGTTTTTT.

The J gene is TRBJ2-1, the V gene TRBV5-1; TRBD2 matches at 9 bases. This CDR3 is built from 17 residues. Germline trimming cut 0 bases from V and 6 bases from J; bases unmatched to any gene: 10. Germline V gives CDR1 SGHRS, CDR2 YFSETQ. The chain's CDR3 is CASSLEIGTSNINEQFF. CDR3 nucleotides: TGCGCCAGCAGCTTGGAGATAGGGACTAGCAACATCAATGAGCAGTTCTTC.

V gene TRBV12-2 combines with J gene TRBJ2-7; TRBD2, as called in the table, went unchecked against the DNA. TRBV12-2 is an annotated pseudogene. The CDR3 is 15 amino acids. The CDR3 region is CASRRTAVSSYEQYF. The CDR3 DNA reads as TGTGCAAGTCGTCGAACTGCGGTTAGCTCCTACGAGCAGTACTTC.

The chain is built from TRBV18 and TRBJ2-5; D is undetermined. Germline values: CDR1 KGHSH, CDR2 LQKENI. Trimming took off 0 bases at V and 5 bases at J, with 7 bases between the two ends. CDR3 length equals 13 residues. The CDR3 DNA reads TGTGCCAGCTCACCACCGTTCCTCGAGACCCAGTACTTC. It is translated as CASSPPFLETQYF.